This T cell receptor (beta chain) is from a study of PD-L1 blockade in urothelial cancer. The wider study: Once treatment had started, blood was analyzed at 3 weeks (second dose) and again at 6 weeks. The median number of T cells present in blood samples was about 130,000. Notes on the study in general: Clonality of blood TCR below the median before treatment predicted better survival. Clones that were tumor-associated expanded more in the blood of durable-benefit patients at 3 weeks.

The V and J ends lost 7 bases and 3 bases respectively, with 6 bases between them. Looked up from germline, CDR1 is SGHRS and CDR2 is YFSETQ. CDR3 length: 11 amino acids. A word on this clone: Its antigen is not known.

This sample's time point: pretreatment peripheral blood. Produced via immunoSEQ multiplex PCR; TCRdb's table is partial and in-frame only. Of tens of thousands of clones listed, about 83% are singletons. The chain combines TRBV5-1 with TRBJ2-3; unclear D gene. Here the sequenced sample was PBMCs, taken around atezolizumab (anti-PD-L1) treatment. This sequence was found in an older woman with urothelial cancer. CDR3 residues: CASRLTDTQYF. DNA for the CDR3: TGCGCCAGCCGGTTGACAGATACGCAGTATTTT.